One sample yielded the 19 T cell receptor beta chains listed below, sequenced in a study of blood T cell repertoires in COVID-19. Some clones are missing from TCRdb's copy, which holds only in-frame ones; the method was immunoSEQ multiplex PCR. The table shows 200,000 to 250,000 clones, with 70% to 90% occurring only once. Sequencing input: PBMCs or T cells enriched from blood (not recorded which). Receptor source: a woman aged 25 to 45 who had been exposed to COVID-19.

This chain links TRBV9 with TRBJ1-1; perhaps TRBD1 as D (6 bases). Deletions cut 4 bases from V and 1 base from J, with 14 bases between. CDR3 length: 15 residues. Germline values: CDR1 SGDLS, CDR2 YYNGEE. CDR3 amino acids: CASSPLSGANTEAFF. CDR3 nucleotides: TGTGCCAGCAGCCCTCTTTCAGGGGCGAACACTGAAGCTTTCTTT.

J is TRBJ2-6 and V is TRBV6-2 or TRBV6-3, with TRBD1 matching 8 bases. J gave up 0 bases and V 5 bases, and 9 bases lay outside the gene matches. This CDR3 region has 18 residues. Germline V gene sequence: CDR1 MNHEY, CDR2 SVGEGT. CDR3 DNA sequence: TGTGCCAGCAGTACCCGACAGGGGACCTACTCTGGGGCCAACGTCCTGACTTTC. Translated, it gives CASSTRQGTYSGANVLTF.

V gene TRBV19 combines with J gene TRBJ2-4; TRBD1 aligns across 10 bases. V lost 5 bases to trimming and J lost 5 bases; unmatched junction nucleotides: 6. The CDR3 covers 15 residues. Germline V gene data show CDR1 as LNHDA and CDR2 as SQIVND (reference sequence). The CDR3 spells CASSPSTGGQNIQYF. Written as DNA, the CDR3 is TGTGCCAGTAGTCCCTCGACAGGGGGCCAAAACATTCAGTACTTC.

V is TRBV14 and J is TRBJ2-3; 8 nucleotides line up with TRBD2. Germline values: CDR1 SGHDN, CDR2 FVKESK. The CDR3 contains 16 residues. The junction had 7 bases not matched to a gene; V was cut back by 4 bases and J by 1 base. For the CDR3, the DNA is TGTGCCAGCAGCCCCCGGCGGGGGGCAGGCACAGATACGCAGTATTTT. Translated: CASSPRRGAGTDTQYF.

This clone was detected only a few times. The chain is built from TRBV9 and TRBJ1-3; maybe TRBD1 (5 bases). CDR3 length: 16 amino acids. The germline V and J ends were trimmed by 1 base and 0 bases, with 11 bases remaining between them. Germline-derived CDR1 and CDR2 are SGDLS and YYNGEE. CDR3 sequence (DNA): TGTGCCAGCAGCGTATTCGGGGGAGGCTCTGGAAACACCATATATTTT. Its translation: CASSVFGGGSGNTIYF.

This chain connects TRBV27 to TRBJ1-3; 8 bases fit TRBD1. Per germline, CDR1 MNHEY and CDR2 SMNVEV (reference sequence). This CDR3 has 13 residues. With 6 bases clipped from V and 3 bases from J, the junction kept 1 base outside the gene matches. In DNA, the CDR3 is TGTGCCAGCAGGGACAGGGTTGGAAACACCATATATTTT. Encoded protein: CASRDRVGNTIYF.

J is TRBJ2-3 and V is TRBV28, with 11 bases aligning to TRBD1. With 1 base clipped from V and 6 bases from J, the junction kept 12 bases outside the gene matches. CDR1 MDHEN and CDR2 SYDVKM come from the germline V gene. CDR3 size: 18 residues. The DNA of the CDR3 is TGTGCCAGCAGTTTATTTCAGTTAGGGACAGGGGGTAGGGATACGCAGTATTTT. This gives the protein CASSLFQLGTGGRDTQYF.

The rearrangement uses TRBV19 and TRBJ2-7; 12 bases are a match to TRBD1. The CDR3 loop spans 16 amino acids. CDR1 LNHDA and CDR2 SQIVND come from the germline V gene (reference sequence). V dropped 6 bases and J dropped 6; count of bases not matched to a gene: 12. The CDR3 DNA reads TGTGCCAGTAGATCGAACTCCGGGACAGGGGGCTTCGAGCAGTACTTC. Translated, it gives CASRSNSGTGGFEQYF.

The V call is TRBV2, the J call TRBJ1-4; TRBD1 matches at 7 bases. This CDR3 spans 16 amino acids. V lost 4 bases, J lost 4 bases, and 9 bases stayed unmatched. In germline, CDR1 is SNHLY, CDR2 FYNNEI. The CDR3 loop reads CASSVGTAANNEKLFF. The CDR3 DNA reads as TGTGCCAGCAGTGTTGGGACAGCCGCCAATAATGAAAAACTGTTTTTT.

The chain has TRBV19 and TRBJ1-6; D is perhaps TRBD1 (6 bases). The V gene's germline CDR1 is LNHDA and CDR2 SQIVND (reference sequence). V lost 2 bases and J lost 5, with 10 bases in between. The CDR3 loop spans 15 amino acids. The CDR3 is CASSIQNRDNSPLHF. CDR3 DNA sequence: TGTGCCAGTAGTATACAGAACAGGGATAATTCACCCCTCCACTTT.

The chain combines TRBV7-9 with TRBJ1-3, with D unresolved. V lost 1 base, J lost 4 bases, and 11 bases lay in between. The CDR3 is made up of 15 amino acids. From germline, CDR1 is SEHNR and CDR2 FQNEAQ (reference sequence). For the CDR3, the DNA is TGTGCCAGCAGCTTAGACGGGTTTCAGGGAAACACCATATATTTT. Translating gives CASSLDGFQGNTIYF. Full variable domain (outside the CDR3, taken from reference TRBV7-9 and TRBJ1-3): DTGVSQNPRHKITKRGQNVTFRCDPISEHNRLYWYRQTLGQGPEFLTYFQNEAQLEKSRLLSDRFSAERPKGSFSTLEIQRTEQGDSAMYLCASSLDGFQGNTIYFGEGSWLTVV.

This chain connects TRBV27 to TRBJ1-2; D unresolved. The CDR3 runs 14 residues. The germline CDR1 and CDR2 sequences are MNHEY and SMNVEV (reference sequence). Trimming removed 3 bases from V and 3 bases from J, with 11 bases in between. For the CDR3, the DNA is TGTGCCAGCAGTTTGCGCGGGGTTTACTATGGCTACACCTTC. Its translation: CASSLRGVYYGYTF.

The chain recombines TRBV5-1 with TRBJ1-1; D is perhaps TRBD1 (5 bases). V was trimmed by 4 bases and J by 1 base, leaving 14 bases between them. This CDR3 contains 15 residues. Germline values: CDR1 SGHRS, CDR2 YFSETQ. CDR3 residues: CASSLAPDKNTEAFF. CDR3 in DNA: TGCGCCAGCAGCCTCGCCCCGGACAAGAACACTGAAGCTTTCTTT.

The CDR3 DNA reads TGTGCCAGCAGCTTAGATCGGCAGGGGGCCCCGGTCGACGAGCAGTACTTC. This sequence encodes CASSLDRQGAPVDEQYF. The chain couples TRBV11-2 to TRBJ2-7; TRBD1 aligns across 8 bases. The CDR3 extends over 17 amino acids. Germline CDR1 reads SGHAT; CDR2 reads FQNNGV. The V segment lost 0 bases and the J segment 5 bases; nucleotides outside the gene matches: 12.

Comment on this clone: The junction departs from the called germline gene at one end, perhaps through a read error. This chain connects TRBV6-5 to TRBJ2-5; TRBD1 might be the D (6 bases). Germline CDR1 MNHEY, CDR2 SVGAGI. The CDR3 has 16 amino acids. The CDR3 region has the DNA TGTGCCAGCAGTTACTCCCCCGACAGGATAGTAGAGACCCGGTACTTC. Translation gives CASSYSPDRIVETRYF.

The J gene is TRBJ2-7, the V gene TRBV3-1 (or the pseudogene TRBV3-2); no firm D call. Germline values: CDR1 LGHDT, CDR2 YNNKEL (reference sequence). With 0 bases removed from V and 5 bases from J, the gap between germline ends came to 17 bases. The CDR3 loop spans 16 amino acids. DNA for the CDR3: TGTGCCAGCAGCCAAGATTTGGTGAGTGGGCAGGACGAGCAGTACTTC. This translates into CASSQDLVSGQDEQYF.

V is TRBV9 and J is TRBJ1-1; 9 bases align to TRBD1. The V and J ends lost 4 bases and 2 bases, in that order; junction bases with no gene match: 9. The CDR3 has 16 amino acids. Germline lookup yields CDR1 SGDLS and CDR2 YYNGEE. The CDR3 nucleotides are TGTGCCAGCAGCCCCAATCCGGGACAGGGAAACACTGAAGCTTTCTTT. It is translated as CASSPNPGQGNTEAFF.

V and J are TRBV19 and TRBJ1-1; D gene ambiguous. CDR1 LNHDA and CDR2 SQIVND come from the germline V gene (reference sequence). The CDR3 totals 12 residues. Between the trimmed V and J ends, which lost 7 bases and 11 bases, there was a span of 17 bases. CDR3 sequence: CASIGEAAWAFF. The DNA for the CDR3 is TGTGCCAGTATCGGGGAGGCAGCTTGGGCTTTCTTT.

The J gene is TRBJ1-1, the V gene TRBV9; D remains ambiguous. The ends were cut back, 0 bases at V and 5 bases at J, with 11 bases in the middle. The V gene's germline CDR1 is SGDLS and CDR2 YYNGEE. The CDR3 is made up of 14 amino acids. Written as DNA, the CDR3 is TGTGCCAGCAGCGTAGGGGGAGGAAAAACTGAAGCTTTCTTT. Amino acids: CASSVGGGKTEAFF.